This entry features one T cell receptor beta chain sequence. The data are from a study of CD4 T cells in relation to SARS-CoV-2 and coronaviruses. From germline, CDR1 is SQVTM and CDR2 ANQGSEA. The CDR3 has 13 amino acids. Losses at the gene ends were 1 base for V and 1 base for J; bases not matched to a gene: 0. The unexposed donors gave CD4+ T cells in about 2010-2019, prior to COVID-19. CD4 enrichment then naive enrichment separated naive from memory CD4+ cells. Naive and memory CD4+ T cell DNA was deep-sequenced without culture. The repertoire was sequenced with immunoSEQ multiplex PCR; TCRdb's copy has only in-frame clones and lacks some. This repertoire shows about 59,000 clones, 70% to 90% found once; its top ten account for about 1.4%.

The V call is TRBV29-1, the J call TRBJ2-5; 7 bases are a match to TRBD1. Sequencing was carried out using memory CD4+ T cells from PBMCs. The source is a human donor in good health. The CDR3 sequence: CSVEAGGQETQYF. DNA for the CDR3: TGCAGCGTTGAAGCAGGGGGCCAAGAGACCCAGTACTTC.